This is a list of T cell receptor beta chains from one sample in a study of cytomegalovirus exposure and HLA in healthy donors. Sequencing used immunoSEQ multiplex PCR; TCRdb keeps in-frame clones, though not all of them. The repertoire includes over 130,000 clones, 70% of them detected once, and approximately 1.6% sits in the top ten. Sequences were obtained from PBMCs. The receptors come from a woman aged 25 to 39 in good health and CMV-seronegative. The CDR3 runs from the conserved cysteine through the conserved F or W. The D gene is left open where the match is weak. The size entry is marked missing in some rows and otherwise reads once, few, many or a size class.

>-|-|TRBJ2-3|TRBV5-1
TGCGCCAGCAGCTTGGTTCCGTTGAGCACAGATACGCAGTATTTT
CASSLVPLSTDTQYF
>TRBD2|-|TRBJ2-7|TRBV29-1
TGCAGCGTTGCGGAACTAGCGGGGAGCTCCTACGAGCAGTACTTC
CSVAELAGSSYEQYF
>-|-|TRBJ2-7|TRBV28
TGTGCCAGCAGACGTAGCGGTAACTCCTACGAGCAGTACTTC
CASRRSGNSYEQYF
>TRBD1|-|TRBJ2-5|TRBV7-6
TGTGCCAGCAGCCTATGGACAGGGGGCGGTGAGACCCAGTACTTC
CASSLWTGGGETQYF
>TRBD2|-|TRBJ2-3|TRBV6-1
TGTGCCAGCAGTGTATCTAGCGGGAGGGGCCCAGATACGCAGTATTTT
CASSVSSGRGPDTQYF
>-|-|TRBJ1-2|TRBV5-1
TGCGCCAGCAGCTTGACGGGGTCTAACTATGGCTACACCTTC
CASSLTGSNYGYTF
>-|-|TRBJ1-2|TRBV2
TGTGCCAGCAGTGAGCCCCCCAGGTGGGACTATGGCTACACCTTC
CASSEPPRWDYGYTF
>TRBD2|-|TRBJ2-3|TRBV28
TGTGCCAGCAGTTTACTAGCGGGGGGCTTGGGGGTAGATACGCAGTATTTT
CASSLLAGGLGVDTQYF
>-|-|TRBJ2-2|TRBV7-8
TGTGCCAGCAGCTTAGGACAGCACGGGGAGCTGTTTTTT
CASSLGQHGELFF
>-|-|TRBJ1-2|TRBV5-1
TGCGCCAGCAGCTTGGCGCGGGGTCCAAAGCGGGACTATGGCTACACCTTC
CASSLARGPKRDYGYTF
>-|-|TRBJ1-4|TRBV29-1
TGCAGCGCGAAACGGGGAACTAATGAAAAACTGTTTTTT
CSAKRGTNEKLFF
>TRBD2|-|TRBJ2-7|TRBV7-8
TGTGCCAGCAGCTTACCACGACTAGCGGATGGGGGACGCGAGCAGTACTTC
CASSLPRLADGGREQYF
>TRBD1|-|TRBJ1-1|TRBV10-3
TGTGCCATCAGTGAGTCGCTTCCAGGACAGGGATTCGGCACTGAAGCTTTCTTT
CAISESLPGQGFGTEAFF
>TRBD2|-|TRBJ2-3|TRBV7-9
TGTGCCAGCAGCTTAGGTGGACTAGCGGGGATCACAGATACGCAGTATTTT
CASSLGGLAGITDTQYF
>TRBD2|once|TRBJ2-5|TRBV7-9
TGTGCCAGCAGCTCAGGGACTAGCGGAGGTCGGGGAGAGACCCAGTACTTC
CASSSGTSGGRGETQYF
>-|few|TRBJ1-2|TRBV30
TGTGCCTGGAGGGCACCACATCCCGGGACACCTTATGGCTACACCTTC
CAWRAPHPGTPYGYTF
>-|-|TRBJ1-6|TRBV7-6
TGTGCCAGCAGCTTAGACCAACGGGGTGGGAATTCACCCCTCCACTTT
CASSLDQRGGNSPLHF
>-|once|TRBJ2-1|TRBV12-2
TGTGCAAGTCGCCCGAAAGGACTAGCGGGCTATTACAATGAGCAGTTCTTC
CASRPKGLAGYYNEQFF
>TRBD2|-|TRBJ2-3|TRBV7-9
TGTGCCAGCAGCCGAGCGGGGCAAGATACGCAGTATTTT
CASSRAGQDTQYF
>TRBD1|-|TRBJ2-2|TRBV28
TGTGCCGCCGGGACAGGGGGCTCCGGGGAGCTGTTTTTT
CAAGTGGSGELFF